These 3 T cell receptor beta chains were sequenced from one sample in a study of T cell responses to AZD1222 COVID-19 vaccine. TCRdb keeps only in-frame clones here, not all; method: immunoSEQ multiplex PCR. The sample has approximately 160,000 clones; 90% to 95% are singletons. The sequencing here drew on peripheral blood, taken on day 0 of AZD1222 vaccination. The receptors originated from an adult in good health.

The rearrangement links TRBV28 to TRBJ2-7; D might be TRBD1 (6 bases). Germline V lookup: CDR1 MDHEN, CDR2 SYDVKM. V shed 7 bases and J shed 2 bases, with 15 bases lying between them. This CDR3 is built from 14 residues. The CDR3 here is CASTQGPGTYEQYF. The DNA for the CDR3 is TGTGCCAGCACGCAGGGGCCGGGCACCTACGAGCAGTACTTC.

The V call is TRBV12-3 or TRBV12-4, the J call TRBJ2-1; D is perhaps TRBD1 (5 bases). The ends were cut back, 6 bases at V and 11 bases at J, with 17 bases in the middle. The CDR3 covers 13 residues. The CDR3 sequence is CASRWGPAAQQFF. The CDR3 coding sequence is TGTGCCAGCAGGTGGGGCCCCGCGGCCCAGCAGTTCTTC.

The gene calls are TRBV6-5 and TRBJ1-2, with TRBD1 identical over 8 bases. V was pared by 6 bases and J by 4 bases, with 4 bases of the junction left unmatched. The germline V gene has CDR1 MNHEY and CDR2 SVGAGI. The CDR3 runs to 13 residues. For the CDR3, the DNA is TGTGCCAGCAGCCGAGACAGGGGCTATGGCTACACCTTC. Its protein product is CASSRDRGYGYTF.